This T cell receptor (beta chain) was captured in a study of CD8 T cells in Susac syndrome. Matched for age and sex, the controls were healthy donors. Germline CDR1 SQVTM, CDR2 ANQGSEA. CDR3 length equals 13 residues. V gave up 6 bases and J gave up 12 bases, with 21 bases separating them. cDNA came from about 0.5 to 1 ug RNA primed by random hexamers. TCRdb redid the calling of the immunoSEQ multiplex PCR reads with MiXCR, one entry per CDR3 protein. This sample has roughly 110,000 distinct CDR3 sequences, with 92% found just once. This sequence joins TRBV29-1 and TRBJ2-1, with D possibly called TRBD1 or TRBD2 (5 bases each). Sequenced input: CD4+ T cells from PBMCs. This receptor was obtained from a human donor in good health. CDR3: CSVESGTTHGQFF. The CDR3 coding sequence is TGCAGCGTAGAATCCGGGACGACCCATGGGCAGTTCTTC.